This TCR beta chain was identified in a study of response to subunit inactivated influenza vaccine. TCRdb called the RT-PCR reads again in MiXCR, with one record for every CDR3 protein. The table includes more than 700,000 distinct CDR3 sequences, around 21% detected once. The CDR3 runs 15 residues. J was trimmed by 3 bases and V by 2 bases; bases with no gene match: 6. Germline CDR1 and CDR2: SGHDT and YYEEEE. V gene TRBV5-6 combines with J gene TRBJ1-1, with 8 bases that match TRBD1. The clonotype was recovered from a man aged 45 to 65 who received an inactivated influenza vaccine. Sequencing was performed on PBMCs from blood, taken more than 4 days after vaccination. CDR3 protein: CASSFSGGADTEAFF. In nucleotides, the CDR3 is TGTGCCAGCAGCTTCTCAGGGGGCGCCGACACTGAAGCTTTCTTT. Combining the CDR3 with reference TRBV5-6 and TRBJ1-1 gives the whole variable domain DAGVTQSPTHLIKTRGQQVTLRCSPKSGHDTVSWYQQALGQGPQFIFQYYEEEERQRGNFPDRFSGHQFPNYSSELNVNALLLGDSALYLCASSFSGGADTEAFFGQGTRLTVV.